The clone carrying this T cell receptor (beta chain) was seen a handful of times. Its antigen is unknown. Other DNA variants within this sample encode the same CDR3. With 0 bases removed from V and 0 bases from J, the gap between germline ends came to 8 bases. Germline lookup yields CDR1 KGHSH and CDR2 LQKENI. This CDR3 is 15 amino acids long. As every portion of the isolated RNA was reverse transcribed, the sequencing read expressed TCRB transcripts. TCRdb's table, derived via immunoSEQ multiplex PCR, lists solely in-frame clones and lacks some. The sample has approximately 250,000 clones, roughly 14% seen once. This entry comes from a study of beta chain features in type 1 diabetes. Findings and limits, study-wide: PCR might show a preference for shorter templates, equally across patients and controls. Fewer junction insertions and more nucleotide deletions appeared in type 1 diabetes patients. TCRB CDR3 length was moderately but significantly reduced in all four CD4+ subsets of Type 1 diabetes patients.

CD4+ naive, central memory, regulatory and stem cell-like memory cells were sorted via CD45RO/CCR7/CD25/CD127/CD95/CD27. What was sequenced was naive CD4+ T cells from blood. The genes are TRBV18 and TRBJ1-2; no reliable D call. The receptor comes from a woman between 40 and 55 years old in good health. The CDR3 coding sequence is TGTGCCAGCTCACCACCGGCGGGGACTAACTATGGCTACACCTTC. It specifies CASSPPAGTNYGYTF.